Following are 21 T cell receptor beta chains from one sample sequenced in a study of CD8+ T cells in alopecia areata. Reverse transcribed after extraction, RNA yielded cDNA as the sequencing template. The table came from immunoSEQ multiplex PCR; TCRdb's copy has only in-frame clones and leaves some out. Among 200,000 to 250,000 clones listed, over 60% were seen once. The treatment: oral pan-JAK inhibitor, 5-10 mg twice daily. The material was CD4+ T cells sorted from blood, obtained at week 4, from a patient treated with tofacitinib. All receptors come from a human donor with alopecia areata.

This clone was seen a handful of times. The rearrangement joins TRBV29-1 to TRBJ1-1, with 9 bases aligning to TRBD1. V dropped 7 bases and J dropped 1; count of bases not matched to a gene: 4. The CDR3 totals 13 residues. Germline CDR1 is SQVTM and CDR2 is ANQGSEA. CDR3 region: CSGSGQGNTEAFF. The DNA of the CDR3 is TGCAGCGGATCGGGACAGGGGAACACTGAAGCTTTCTTT.

The chain has TRBV15 and TRBJ2-7; perhaps TRBD1 as D (6 bases). Trimming stripped 1 base from V and 3 bases from J, with 19 bases between. The germline V gene encodes CDR1 LNHNV and CDR2 YYDKDF (reference sequence). The CDR3 is 17 amino acids. DNA of the CDR3: TGTGCCACCAGCAGAGCCCCCCACCGACAGGCCCACTACGAGCAGTACTTC. Amino acids: CATSRAPHRQAHYEQYF.

The CDR3: CSVGYERGAAYNEQFF. Here the CDR3 DNA reads TGCAGCGTTGGGTACGAGCGGGGGGCGGCCTACAATGAGCAGTTCTTC. The chain has TRBV29-1 and TRBJ2-1, with 9 bases aligning to TRBD2. V shed 4 bases and J 2 bases; nucleotides not matched to a gene: 9. This CDR3 spans 16 amino acids. Germline CDR1 reads SQVTM; CDR2 reads ANQGSEA.

The J gene is TRBJ1-1, the V gene TRBV18; no clear D gene. Germline V gives CDR1 KGHSH, CDR2 LQKENI. Deletions cut 3 bases from V and 3 bases from J, with 5 bases between. CDR3 length: 12 residues. CDR3 region: CASSPRDTEAFF. The CDR3 nucleotides read TGTGCCAGCTCACCCCGCGACACTGAAGCTTTCTTT. Together with reference TRBV18 and TRBJ1-1, the CDR3 gives the full variable domain: NAGVMQNPRHLVRRRGQEARLRCSPMKGHSHVYWYRQLPEEGLKFMVYLQKENIIDESGMPKERFSAEFPKEGPSILRIQQVVRGDSAAYFCASSPRDTEAFFGQGTRLTVV.

The chain joins TRBV6-6 to TRBJ2-3, with 8 nucleotides matching TRBD2. This CDR3 is built from 16 residues. Germline CDR1 reads MNHNY; CDR2 reads SVGAGI (reference sequence). V trimming: 4 bases; J trimming: 6 bases; junction bases outside the gene matches: 12. CDR3 bases: TGTGCCAGCAGTTCCCCCCCCCGGGGGGGCCCCGATACGCAGTATTTT. Protein product: CASSSPPRGGPDTQYF.

As DNA, the CDR3 is TGTGCCAGCAGTTACGTCTCAGGGTTTGCCGGGGAGCTGTTTTTT. Residues: CASSYVSGFAGELFF. This chain uses TRBV6-5 with TRBJ2-2, with D perhaps TRBD1 (5 bases). The CDR3 runs to 15 residues. V shed 2 bases and J shed 6 bases, with 13 bases lying between them. Germline CDR1 reads MNHEY; CDR2 reads SVGAGI.

In its sample, this clone was seen once. The V call is TRBV6-5, the J call TRBJ2-5, with D unclear. V was trimmed by 6 bases and J by 4 bases, leaving 15 bases between them. Germline V gene lookup returns CDR1 MNHEY and CDR2 SVGAGI. This CDR3 region has 14 residues. The CDR3 region is CASSPVVAGETQYF. CDR3 bases: TGTGCCAGCAGCCCGGTGGTAGCCGGAGAGACCCAGTACTTC.

The sample holds a few counts of this clone. The V gene is TRBV5-1, the J gene TRBJ2-3; D ambiguous. The CDR3 totals 14 residues. The ends were cut back, 0 bases at V and 4 bases at J, with 9 bases in the middle. Germline V gene data show CDR1 as SGHRS and CDR2 as YFSETQ. For the CDR3, the DNA is TGCGCCAGCAGCTTGGGAGGTATTGCAGATACGCAGTATTTT. It encodes CASSLGGIADTQYF.

The gene calls are TRBV4-1 and TRBJ1-2, with D hard to call. In germline, CDR1 is MGHRA, CDR2 YSYEKL. Trimming shortened V by 3 bases and J by 8 bases, and 10 bases separated the two germline ends. There are 12 residues in the CDR3. The CDR3 coding sequence is TGCGCCAGCAGCCACCCCGCAGGAGGCTACACCTTC. This gives the protein CASSHPAGGYTF.

This chain links TRBV7-9 with TRBJ2-1; D is possibly TRBD2 (6 bases). Germline V lookup: CDR1 SEHNR, CDR2 FQNEAQ (reference sequence). This CDR3 comprises 15 residues. Between the trimmed V and J ends, which lost 2 bases and 3 bases, there was a span of 11 bases. The CDR3 reads CASSLIGGVYNEQFF. As DNA, the CDR3 is TGTGCCAGCAGCTTAATAGGCGGGGTCTACAATGAGCAGTTCTTC.

This chain uses TRBV5-1 with TRBJ2-5, with D perhaps TRBD2 (6 bases). This CDR3 contains 17 residues. The germline V and J ends were trimmed by 2 bases and 5 bases, with 22 bases remaining between them. From germline, CDR1 is SGHRS and CDR2 YFSETQ. The CDR3 DNA is TGCGCCAGCAGCTTCTCGTCGGCGGGGCGGATCCCGGAGACCCAGTACTTC. Translating it yields CASSFSSAGRIPETQYF.

The rearrangement uses TRBV25-1 and TRBJ2-3; the match to TRBD2 covers 12 bases. V gave up 7 bases and J gave up 5 bases; unmatched junction bases: 10. The CDR3 extends over 16 amino acids. Germline V gene sequence: CDR1 MGHDK, CDR2 SYGVNS. This CDR3 is CASNAASGGVEDTQYF. DNA for the CDR3: TGTGCCAGCAATGCGGCTAGCGGGGGGGTGGAAGATACGCAGTATTTT.

This chain joins TRBV19 and TRBJ1-2; D is unclear. Germline V gives CDR1 LNHDA, CDR2 SQIVND (reference sequence). This CDR3 has 15 amino acids. V lost 3 bases and J 3 bases, leaving 14 bases between the germline ends. As DNA, the CDR3 is TGTGCCAGTAGTATGACGGCAGCAAACTACTATGGCTACACCTTC. Its protein product is CASSMTAANYYGYTF.

In its sample, this clone was seen once. CDR3 sequence (DNA): TGTGCCAGCAGTGTAACTCTGTCCGGGGAGCTGTTTTTT. Translating gives CASSVTLSGELFF. This chain connects TRBV6-1 to TRBJ2-2, with D hard to call. Germline CDR1 reads MNHNS; CDR2 reads SASEGT. Trimming took off 4 bases at V and 6 bases at J, with 9 bases between the two ends. This CDR3 contains 13 residues.

In the case of this clone: In the same sample, other DNA sequences code for this CDR3. The V gene is TRBV2, the J gene TRBJ1-5; D gene ambiguous. Germline loops: CDR1 SNHLY, CDR2 FYNNEI. This CDR3 spans 12 amino acids. V lost 6 bases to trimming and J lost 4 bases, with 7 bases between them. DNA for the CDR3: TGTGCCAGCAGCGAGCCTAATCAGCCCCAGCATTTT. Translated, it gives CASSEPNQPQHF.

This clone was observed a few times. This chain connects TRBV10-3 to TRBJ2-4; 8 positions match TRBD2. Germline values: CDR1 ENHRY, CDR2 SYGVKD. The CDR3 runs 15 residues. The CDR3 DNA follows: TGTGCTTCCTCGCGGGGGGCCCTAGCCAAAAACATTCAGTACTTC. It specifies CASSRGALAKNIQYF.

This clone was recorded only once. This chain joins TRBV5-1 and TRBJ1-2; 9 bases align to TRBD1. CDR3 length equals 15 residues. Trimming took 4 bases from V and 4 from J; bases not matched to a gene: 8. Germline loops: CDR1 SGHRS, CDR2 YFSETQ. Written as DNA, the CDR3 is TGCGCCAGCAGCGTCACAGGGGGCGCAGGCTATGGCTACACCTTC. It codes for CASSVTGGAGYGYTF.

The V and J genes are TRBV28 and TRBJ1-2; 11 bases fit TRBD1. The V gene end was trimmed by 10 bases and the J gene end by 3 bases; junction bases not matched to a gene: 13. CDR3 size: 16 residues. Germline CDR1 is MDHEN and CDR2 is SYDVKM. CDR3 in amino acids: CAIPARPGQGDYGYTF. The CDR3 DNA follows: TGTGCCATCCCGGCGCGGCCGGGACAGGGGGACTATGGCTACACCTTC.

This clone was counted only a few times. J is TRBJ2-7 and V is TRBV2; D is uncertain. The CDR3 covers 12 residues. The germline V gene encodes CDR1 SNHLY and CDR2 FYNNEI. Trimming took off 6 bases at V and 7 bases at J, with 13 bases between the two ends. As DNA, the CDR3 is TGTGCCAGCAGCGCTGAGCTCGGGGAGCAGTACTTC. Translated: CASSAELGEQYF.

The CDR3 DNA reads TGCAGCGCCGGCGGGGTTATCCAAGAGACCCAGTACTTC. Protein: CSAGGVIQETQYF. The genes are TRBV29-1 and TRBJ2-5; the D gene is possibly TRBD2 (6 bases). This CDR3 has 13 amino acids. CDR1 is SQVTM and CDR2 is ANQGSEA in the germline V gene. V lost 7 bases to trimming and J lost 1 base, with 13 bases between them.

The rearrangement links TRBV7-9 to TRBJ2-7; 9 nucleotides align to TRBD1. CDR1 is SEHNR, CDR2 FQNEAQ, per germline (reference sequence). This CDR3 is 15 amino acids long. V was clipped by 3 bases and J by 8 bases; unmatched bases: 11. Here the CDR3 DNA reads TGTGCCAGCAGCTTCGATTTACAGGGGGCCGCGCAGCAGTACTTC. Protein: CASSFDLQGAAQQYF. Variable domain in full (rest from reference TRBV7-9 and TRBJ2-7): DTGVSQNPRHKITKRGQNVTFRCDPISEHNRLYWYRQTLGQGPEFLTYFQNEAQLEKSRLLSDRFSAERPKGSFSTLEIQRTEQGDSAMYLCASSFDLQGAAQQYFGPGTRLTVT.